Below, 29 T cell receptor beta chains from the same sample are listed, as sequenced in a study of cytomegalovirus exposure and HLA in healthy donors. PCR employed 60 Vbeta and 13 Jbeta primers. Repertoires were generated with immunoSEQ multiplex PCR, while TCRdb's copy carries only in-frame clones and drops some. The data hold tens of thousands of clones, with 70% to 85% observed a single time. Sample: PBMCs. The receptors derive from a man aged 70 or older in good health and CMV-seropositive.

This chain joins TRBV7-2 and TRBJ1-5; D is uncertain. Germline CDR1 reads SGHTA; CDR2 reads FQGNSA. V was clipped by 5 bases and J by 4 bases, with 15 bases between them. This CDR3 is 15 amino acids long. The CDR3 coding sequence is TGTGCCAGCAGCCCTGGCGGAACTAATAATCAGCCCCAGCATTTT. Its translation is CASSPGGTNNQPQHF.

J is TRBJ2-5 and V is TRBV19; 8 bases are shared with TRBD2. Germline CDR1 LNHDA, CDR2 SQIVND (reference sequence). V was clipped by 8 bases and J by 1 base; unmatched bases: 6. This CDR3 spans 14 amino acids. The CDR3 sequence: CASRRGETQETQYF. The CDR3 bases are TGTGCCAGTCGGCGGGGGGAAACCCAAGAGACCCAGTACTTC.

This clone appeared a few times. V gene TRBV7-9 combines with J gene TRBJ1-2; 7 nucleotides match TRBD1. Trimming took 5 bases from V and 5 from J; bases not matched to a gene: 8. CDR3 size: 14 residues. Germline CDR1 reads SEHNR; CDR2 reads FQNEAQ (reference sequence). In DNA form, the CDR3 reads TGTGCCAGCAGCCCACAGGGGCTCGGGTATGGCTACACCTTC. This translates into CASSPQGLGYGYTF. The full variable domain, with the rest looked up from reference TRBV7-9 and TRBJ1-2, is DTGVSQNPRHKITKRGQNVTFRCDPISEHNRLYWYRQTLGQGPEFLTYFQNEAQLEKSRLLSDRFSAERPKGSFSTLEIQRTEQGDSAMYLCASSPQGLGYGYTFGSGTRLTVV.

This clone occurred a few times. The chain has TRBV7-2 and TRBJ2-1, with 7 bases that match TRBD2. The CDR3 length is 15 residues. The trim removed 7 bases at V and 7 bases at J, leaving 13 bases unmatched. Germline CDR1 SGHTA, CDR2 FQGNSA. The CDR3 nucleotides read TGTGCCAGCATTCCTACCCTAGCGGAGATTAATGAGCAGTTCTTC. As protein: CASIPTLAEINEQFF.

The table lists this clone with a count of one. The rearrangement joins TRBV5-1 to TRBJ1-6; the match to TRBD1 covers 9 bases. Germline values: CDR1 SGHRS, CDR2 YFSETQ. CDR3 length equals 15 residues. V lost 0 bases to trimming and J lost 8 bases; unmatched junction nucleotides: 3. The CDR3 nucleotides are TGCGCCAGCAGCTTGGTCGGGGACAGGGATTCACCCCTCCACTTT. Its protein product is CASSLVGDRDSPLHF. Filled out from reference TRBV5-1 and TRBJ1-6, the complete variable domain reads KAGVTQTPRYLIKTRGQQVTLSCSPISGHRSVSWYQQTPGQGLQFLFEYFSETQRNKGNFPGRFSGRQFSNSRSEMNVSTLELGDSALYLCASSLVGDRDSPLHFGNGTRLTVT.

This rearrangement joins TRBV28 to TRBJ2-7; 8 nucleotides match TRBD2. CDR3 length: 15 residues. Germline V gives CDR1 MDHEN, CDR2 SYDVKM. V gave up 5 bases and J gave up 0 bases; unmatched junction bases: 6. CDR3 in amino acids: CASSGAGESSYEQYF. DNA of the CDR3: TGTGCCAGCAGTGGAGCGGGAGAGAGCTCCTACGAGCAGTACTTC.

The chain uses TRBV5-1 and TRBJ2-7, with unresolved D. V lost 1 base and J lost 2, with 10 bases in between. The CDR3 has 14 residues. Germline CDR1 SGHRS, CDR2 YFSETQ. In DNA form, the CDR3 reads TGCGCCAGCAGCTTGCGGCAGGAACCCTACGAGCAGTACTTC. Its translation is CASSLRQEPYEQYF.

J is TRBJ1-2 and V is TRBV6-5; 7 positions agree with TRBD1. The CDR3 runs to 14 residues. Germline assignment: CDR1 MNHEY and CDR2 SVGAGI. V was clipped by 3 bases and J by 8 bases; unmatched bases: 9. The CDR3 DNA is TGTGCCAGCAGTTATGAGACAGGGCGAGGAGGCTACACCTTC. Translating gives CASSYETGRGGYTF.

The genes are TRBV5-1 and TRBJ1-1; a possible D gene is TRBD1 (5 bases). The CDR3 sequence is 14 residues long. Germline values: CDR1 SGHRS, CDR2 YFSETQ. V was cut by 4 bases and J by 4 bases, with 14 bases left in between. In DNA, the CDR3 is TGCGCCAGCAGCCCGGGGGGAGGGAGCACTGAAGCTTTCTTT. Translating it yields CASSPGGGSTEAFF.

The gene calls are TRBV4-3 and TRBJ2-5, with TRBD1 matching over 7 bases. After removal of 4 bases from V and 5 bases from J, the junction contained 7 bases not matched to a gene. The CDR3 is 14 amino acids. Germline loops: CDR1 LGHNA, CDR2 YSLEER. The CDR3 protein is CASSRNRGRETQYF. In DNA form, the CDR3 reads TGCGCCAGCAGCCGGAACAGGGGAAGGGAGACCCAGTACTTC.

The rearrangement uses TRBV4-1 and TRBJ2-3; 7 bases match TRBD2. V shed 4 bases and J 2 bases; nucleotides not matched to a gene: 18. The CDR3 is made up of 19 amino acids. Germline CDR1 and CDR2: MGHRA and YSYEKL. CDR3 in DNA: TGCGCCAGCAGCCTCCGCGACGGGAGGAGCGGTCCGCCCACAGATACGCAGTATTTT. Protein product: CASSLRDGRSGPPTDTQYF.

V and J are TRBV29-1 and TRBJ2-7, with D maybe TRBD2 (6 bases). The CDR3 spans 13 residues. Germline V gene lookup returns CDR1 SQVTM and CDR2 ANQGSEA. V lost 7 bases and J 4 bases, leaving 17 bases between the germline ends. The CDR3 nucleotides are TGCAGCGCGCGGGACCGGGCGACGTACGAGCAGTACTTC. Translated, it gives CSARDRATYEQYF.

The V call is TRBV7-2, the J call TRBJ2-5; TRBD1 aligns across 9 bases. CDR3 length: 15 residues. The junction had 5 bases not matched to a gene; V was cut back by 5 bases and J by 1 base. Germline CDR1 and CDR2: SGHTA and FQGNSA. The CDR3 spells CASSPGTGIQETQYF. CDR3 DNA sequence: TGTGCCAGCAGCCCGGGGACAGGGATCCAAGAGACCCAGTACTTC.

This rearrangement joins TRBV5-4 to TRBJ2-1; TRBD1 is a possible D gene (6 bases). The CDR3 runs to 15 residues. Germline V gives CDR1 SGHNT, CDR2 YYREEE (reference sequence). Trimming stripped 5 bases from V and 0 bases from J, with 12 bases between. The CDR3 is CASSPGVSSYNEQFF. DNA for the CDR3: TGTGCCAGCAGTCCAGGGGTCAGCTCCTACAATGAGCAGTTCTTC.

The gene calls are TRBV30 and TRBJ1-1; D possibly corresponds to TRBD1 (5 bases). Per the germline V gene, CDR1 is GTSNPN and CDR2 is SVGIG (reference sequence). V dropped 1 base and J dropped 6 bases, with 9 bases sitting between them. The length of the CDR3 is 12 residues. CDR3 residues: CAWSGRVAEAFF. The CDR3 nucleotides are TGTGCCTGGAGTGGCAGGGTTGCTGAAGCTTTCTTT.

This rearrangement joins TRBV4-3 to TRBJ2-3; the match to TRBD1 covers 7 bases. The ends lost 0 bases at V and 6 bases at J; junction bases unmatched: 3. Germline V gene data show CDR1 as LGHNA and CDR2 as YSLEER. CDR3 length: 14 residues. The CDR3 DNA is TGCGCCAGCAGCCAAGAAGACAGGGAGGATACGCAGTATTTT. Translating gives CASSQEDREDTQYF.

The V and J genes are TRBV11-3 and TRBJ2-1, with 7 bases aligning to TRBD2. The V and J ends lost 3 bases and 2 bases, in that order; junction bases with no gene match: 7. Germline values: CDR1 SGHNT, CDR2 YENEEA. The CDR3 totals 16 residues. Here the CDR3 reads CASSLIGGSPYNEQFF. The CDR3 DNA follows: TGTGCCAGCAGCTTGATAGGCGGGAGTCCCTACAATGAGCAGTTCTTC.

The chain recombines TRBV5-1 with TRBJ1-6, with TRBD1 matching over 10 bases. Germline lookup yields CDR1 SGHRS and CDR2 YFSETQ. V lost 4 bases, J lost 7 bases, and 2 bases stayed unmatched. The length of the CDR3 is 14 residues. CDR3 coding DNA: TGCGCCAGCAGCGGGGGACAGGGGAATTCACCCCTCCACTTT. Encoded protein: CASSGGQGNSPLHF.

This clone appeared a few times. The V call is TRBV29-1, the J call TRBJ1-2, with a possible D match to TRBD1 (6 bases). Trimming stripped 7 bases from V and 2 bases from J, with 14 bases between. Germline CDR1 reads SQVTM; CDR2 reads ANQGSEA. The CDR3 totals 13 residues. The CDR3 coding sequence is TGCAGCGCACCCCGACAGGAGAACTATGGCTACACCTTC. Translated: CSAPRQENYGYTF.

This clone was seen a handful of times. The J gene is TRBJ2-5, the V gene TRBV4-3, with 7 bases fitting TRBD1. This CDR3 has 15 residues. The germline gives CDR1 LGHNA, CDR2 YSLEER. J gave up 5 bases and V 1 base, and 7 bases lay outside the gene matches. The CDR3 DNA follows: TGCGCCAGCAGCCAAGGGCAGGGGGTGGTGGAGACCCAGTACTTC. This codes for CASSQGQGVVETQYF.

The CDR3 loop is CASSLQSLAGGSGELFF. For the CDR3, the DNA is TGTGCCAGCAGCTTACAGTCCCTGGCAGGGGGATCCGGGGAGCTGTTTTTT. V usage is TRBV7-8 and J usage is TRBJ2-2; 7 nucleotides agree with TRBD1. Losses at the gene ends were 2 bases for V and 6 bases for J; bases not matched to a gene: 12. This CDR3 comprises 17 residues. Germline V gene data show CDR1 as SGHVS and CDR2 as FQNEAQ.

The CDR3 DNA reads as TGTGCCAGCAGCTTAGGCCTATCCGGGGACAATGAGCAGTTCTTC. Residues: CASSLGLSGDNEQFF. The chain links TRBV7-6 to TRBJ2-1; TRBD2 is a possible D gene (5 bases). The V gene lost 1 base and the J gene lost 5 bases, with 12 bases spanning the gap. Germline CDR1 SGHVS, CDR2 FNYEAQ. CDR3 length: 15 residues.

The gene calls are TRBV10-3 and TRBJ1-5; 8 bases map to TRBD1. CDR3 size: 17 residues. After removal of 4 bases from V and 4 bases from J, the junction contained 12 bases not matched to a gene. Germline V gene data show CDR1 as ENHRY and CDR2 as SYGVKD. The CDR3 region is CAISALGGRGQNQPQHF. In nucleotides, the CDR3 is TGTGCCATCAGTGCCCTCGGCGGCAGGGGGCAAAATCAGCCCCAGCATTTT.

V is TRBV6-5 and J is TRBJ2-1; 9 nucleotides agree with TRBD2. Germline assignment: CDR1 MNHEY and CDR2 SVGAGI. The V and J ends lost 0 bases and 6 bases, in that order; junction bases with no gene match: 3. The CDR3 has 15 amino acids. The CDR3 nucleotides read TGTGCCAGCAGTTACTCGTCGCGGGGGGGCAATGAGCAGTTCTTC. Translated, it gives CASSYSSRGGNEQFF.

This rearrangement joins TRBV28 to TRBJ2-4, with 9 bases identical to TRBD2. CDR3 length: 16 residues. The germline CDR1 and CDR2 sequences are MDHEN and SYDVKM. V lost 4 bases and J lost 8; bases outside the gene matches: 12. In DNA form, the CDR3 reads TGTGCCAGCAGTTCGACTTTACCGGGACTAGCTGACATTCAGTACTTC. Its translation is CASSSTLPGLADIQYF.

This chain uses TRBV7-2 with TRBJ1-2; 7 bases line up with TRBD1. Per the germline V gene, CDR1 is SGHTA and CDR2 is FQGNSA. CDR3 length: 13 amino acids. Trimming took 5 bases from V and 7 from J; bases not matched to a gene: 7. The CDR3 region has the DNA TGTGCCAGCAGCCCAACAGGGGCCTCTGGCTACACCTTC. It codes for CASSPTGASGYTF.

The chain is built from TRBV9 and TRBJ2-1, with 11 bases fitting TRBD1. CDR1 and CDR2 (germline): SGDLS, YYNGEE. The V segment lost 4 bases and the J segment 5 bases; nucleotides outside the gene matches: 5. The CDR3 is 15 amino acids. CDR3 protein: CASSPGQGADNEQFF. The CDR3 DNA follows: TGTGCCAGCAGCCCCGGACAGGGGGCTGACAATGAGCAGTTCTTC. The whole variable domain, remainder taken from reference TRBV9 and TRBJ2-1, is DSGVTQTPKHLITATGQRVTLRCSPRSGDLSVYWYQQSLDQGLQFLIQYYNGEERAKGNILERFSAQQFPDLHSELNLSSLELGDSALYFCASSPGQGADNEQFFGPGTRLTVL.

The chain has TRBV2 and TRBJ2-1; possibly TRBD1 for D (7 bases). V was trimmed by 10 bases and J by 8 bases, leaving 21 bases between them. The CDR3 is 14 residues long. Germline CDR1 and CDR2: SNHLY and FYNNEI. The CDR3 spells CATMIRGAGDEQFF. DNA for the CDR3: TGTGCCACCATGATCAGGGGGGCTGGGGATGAGCAGTTCTTC.

The chain uses TRBV19 and TRBJ2-7; TRBD1 is a possible D gene (5 bases). The CDR3 spans 13 residues. Between the trimmed V and J ends, which lost 5 bases and 7 bases, there was a span of 15 bases. Germline V gene sequence: CDR1 LNHDA, CDR2 SQIVND (reference sequence). DNA for the CDR3: TGTGCCAGTAGTCCCGGACAAGCAAGGGAGCAGTACTTC. Translated, it gives CASSPGQAREQYF.